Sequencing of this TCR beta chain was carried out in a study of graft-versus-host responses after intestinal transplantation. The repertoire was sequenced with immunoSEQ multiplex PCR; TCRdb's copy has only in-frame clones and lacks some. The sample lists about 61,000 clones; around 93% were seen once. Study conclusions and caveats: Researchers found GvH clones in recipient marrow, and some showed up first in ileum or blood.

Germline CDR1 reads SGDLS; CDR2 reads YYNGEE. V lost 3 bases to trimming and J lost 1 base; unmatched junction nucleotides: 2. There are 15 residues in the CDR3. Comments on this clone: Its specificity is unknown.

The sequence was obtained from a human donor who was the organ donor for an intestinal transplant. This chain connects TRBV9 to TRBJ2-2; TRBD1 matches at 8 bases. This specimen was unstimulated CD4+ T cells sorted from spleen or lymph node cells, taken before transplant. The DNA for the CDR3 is TGTGCCAGCAGCGAGGGACAGGTGAACACCGGGGAGCTGTTTTTT. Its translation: CASSEGQVNTGELFF. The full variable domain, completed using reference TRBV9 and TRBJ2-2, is DSGVTQTPKHLITATGQRVTLRCSPRSGDLSVYWYQQSLDQGLQFLIQYYNGEERAKGNILERFSAQQFPDLHSELNLSSLELGDSALYFCASSEGQVNTGELFFGEGSRLTVL.